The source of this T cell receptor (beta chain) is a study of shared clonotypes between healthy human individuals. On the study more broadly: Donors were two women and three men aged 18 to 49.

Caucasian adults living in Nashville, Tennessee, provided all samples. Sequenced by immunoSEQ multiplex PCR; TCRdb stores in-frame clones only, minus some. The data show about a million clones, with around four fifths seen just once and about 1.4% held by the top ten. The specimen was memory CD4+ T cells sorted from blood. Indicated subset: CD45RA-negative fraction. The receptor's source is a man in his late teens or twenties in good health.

CDR3 sequence (DNA): TGTGCCAGCACCCCCGGCCCCGGGGAGCTGTTTTTT. It is translated as CASTPGPGELFF. The rearrangement joins TRBV6-5 to TRBJ2-2; unclear D gene. Germline CDR1 reads MNHEY; CDR2 reads SVGAGI. Trimming left V 7 bases short and J 6 bases short, with 9 bases between. This CDR3 has 12 amino acids.